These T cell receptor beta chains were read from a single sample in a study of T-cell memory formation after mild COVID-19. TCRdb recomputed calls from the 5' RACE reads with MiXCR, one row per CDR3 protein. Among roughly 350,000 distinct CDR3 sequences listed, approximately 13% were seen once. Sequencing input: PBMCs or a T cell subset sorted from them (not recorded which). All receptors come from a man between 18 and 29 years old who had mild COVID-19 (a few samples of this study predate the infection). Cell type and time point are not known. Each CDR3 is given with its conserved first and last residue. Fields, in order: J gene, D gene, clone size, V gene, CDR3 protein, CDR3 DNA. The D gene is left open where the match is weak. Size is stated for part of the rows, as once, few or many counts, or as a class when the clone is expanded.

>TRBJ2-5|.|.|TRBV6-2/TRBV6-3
CASSYGRGRVFWETQYF
TGTGCCAGCAGTTATGGGAGGGGGCGCGTGTTCTGGGAGACCCAGTACTTC
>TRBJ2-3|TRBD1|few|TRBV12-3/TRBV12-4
CASNRGGVADTQYF
TGTGCCAGCAACAGGGGTGGGGTGGCAGATACGCAGTATTTT
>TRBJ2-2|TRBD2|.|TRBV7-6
CASSLQAGVNTGELFF
TGTGCCAGCAGCTTACAAGCGGGGGTGAACACCGGGGAGCTGTTTTTT
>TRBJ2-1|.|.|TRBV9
CASSVRTGLPADEQFF
TGTGCCAGCAGCGTTAGAACGGGACTGCCCGCCGATGAGCAGTTCTTC
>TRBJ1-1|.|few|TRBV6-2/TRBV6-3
CASSPRGDVDTEAFF
TGTGCCAGCAGTCCCCGAGGGGATGTGGACACTGAAGCTTTCTTT
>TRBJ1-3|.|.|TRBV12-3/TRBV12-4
CASSLAAPSGNTIYF
TGTGCCAGCAGTTTAGCAGCGCCAAGTGGAAACACCATATATTTT
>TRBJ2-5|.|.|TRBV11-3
CASSFRGDEETQYF
TGTGCCAGCAGCTTTCGGGGAGATGAAGAGACCCAGTACTTC
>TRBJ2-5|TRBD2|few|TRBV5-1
CASSSVGGEETQYF
TGCGCCAGCAGCTCGGTCGGGGGGGAGGAGACCCAGTACTTC
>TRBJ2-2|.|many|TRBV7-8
CASSFGSGELFF
TGTGCCAGCAGCTTTGGCTCCGGGGAGCTGTTTTTT
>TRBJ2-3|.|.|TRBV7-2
CASSVYLEQYF
TGTGCCAGCAGCGTCTATTTGGAGCAGTATTTT
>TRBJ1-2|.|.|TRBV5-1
CASSLEASVNLPYGYTF
TGCGCCAGCAGCTTGGAGGCATCAGTCAACCTACCCTATGGCTACACCTTC
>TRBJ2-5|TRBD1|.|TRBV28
CASSQGGARQETQYF
TGTGCCAGCAGCCAAGGGGGCGCGAGGCAAGAGACCCAGTACTTC
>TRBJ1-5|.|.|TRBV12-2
CASRPNPAWRVWNSTLYSNQPQHF
TGTGCAAGTCGCCCAAACCCGGCGTGGCGGGTATGGAATAGCACGCTTTATAGCAATCAGCCCCAGCATTTT
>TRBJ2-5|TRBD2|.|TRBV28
CASSRRLAGQETQYF
TGTGCCAGCAGTCGGAGACTAGCGGGCCAAGAGACCCAGTACTTC
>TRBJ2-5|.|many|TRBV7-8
CASSFGEQETQYF
TGTGCCAGCAGCTTCGGCGAACAAGAGACCCAGTACTTC
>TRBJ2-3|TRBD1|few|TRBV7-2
CASKGSGSGQPYF
TGTGCCAGCAAGGGATCTGGATCGGGACAGCCGTATTTT
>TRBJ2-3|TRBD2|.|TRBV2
CASSLRNRGLDSTDTQYF
TGTGCCAGCAGTCTACGAAACCGAGGACTAGATAGCACAGATACGCAGTATTTT
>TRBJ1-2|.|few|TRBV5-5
CASGVWDGYTF
TGTGCCAGCGGTGTGTGGGATGGCTACACCTTC
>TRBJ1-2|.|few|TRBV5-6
CASSLGTAELYGYTF
TGTGCCAGCAGCTTGGGAACAGCCGAACTCTATGGCTACACCTTC
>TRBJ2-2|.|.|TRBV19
CASSTLSRGGELFF
TGTGCCAGTAGTACTCTCTCGCGGGGCGGGGAGCTGTTTTTT
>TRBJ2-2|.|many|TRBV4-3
CASSQLASTGNTGELFF
TGCGCCAGCAGCCAACTCGCTTCGACAGGGAACACCGGGGAGCTGTTTTTT
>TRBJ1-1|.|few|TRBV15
CATSRDGAQFNAEAFF
TGTGCCACCAGCAGAGATGGCGCACAGTTTAACGCTGAAGCTTTCTTT
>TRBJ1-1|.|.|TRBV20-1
CSARDTDMNTEAFF
TGCAGTGCTAGAGATACTGACATGAACACTGAAGCTTTCTTT
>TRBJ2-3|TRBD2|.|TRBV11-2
CASSPPSGGIDTQYF
TGTGCCAGCAGCCCCCCTAGCGGGGGGATAGATACGCAGTATTTT
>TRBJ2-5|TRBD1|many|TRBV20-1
CSARGTGIETQYF
TGCAGTGCTAGAGGGACAGGAATAGAGACCCAGTACTTC
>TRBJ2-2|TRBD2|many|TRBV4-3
CASSQTSGGELFF
TGCGCCAGCAGCCAAACTAGCGGCGGGGAGCTGTTTTTT
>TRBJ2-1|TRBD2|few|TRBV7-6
CASSSEGLAGGRQFF
TGTGCCAGCAGCTCAGAGGGACTAGCGGGGGGGAGGCAGTTCTTC
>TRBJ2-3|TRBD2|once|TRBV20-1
CSAARRIAGKDTQYF
TGCAGTGCAGCACGCAGAATAGCGGGGAAAGATACGCAGTATTTT
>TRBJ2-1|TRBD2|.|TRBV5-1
CASSHGLEGGEQFF
TGCGCCAGCAGCCACGGACTAGAGGGTGGTGAGCAGTTCTTC
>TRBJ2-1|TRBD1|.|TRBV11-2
CASSLVGQSSYNEQFF
TGTGCCAGCAGCTTAGTGGGACAGAGCTCCTACAATGAGCAGTTCTTC
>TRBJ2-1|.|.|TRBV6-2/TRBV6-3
CASSYPHNEQFF
TGTGCCAGCAGTTACCCCCACAATGAGCAGTTCTTC
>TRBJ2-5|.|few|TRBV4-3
CASSQDKWGAGETQYF
TGCGCCAGCAGCCAAGATAAGTGGGGGGCCGGTGAGACCCAGTACTTC
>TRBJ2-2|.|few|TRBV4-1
CASSHPTGGTGELFF
TGCGCCAGCAGCCACCCGACAGGAGGCACCGGGGAGCTGTTTTTT